This section outlines one T cell receptor (beta chain) sequence together with its context. As yet, its antigen is unknown. Template switching, a step in the protocol, added a universal primer site, and cDNA carried unique molecular identifiers. TCRdb re-derived calls from the 5' RACE reads in MiXCR, one entry per CDR3 protein. The sample has 400,000 to 500,000 distinct CDR3 sequences, approximately 17% seen once. The germline V gene has CDR1 LGHDT and CDR2 YNNKEL (reference sequence). The V and J ends lost 4 bases and 2 bases, in that order; junction bases with no gene match: 3. The CDR3 is made up of 15 amino acids. The sample comes from a study of identical twins. Study findings and constraints: Cross-sectional statistics underpinned the conclusions; the same donors were not followed. Fewer insertions characterized abundant cord blood beta clonotypes, whereas memory repertoires showed none.

The V and J genes are TRBV3-1 and TRBJ2-5; TRBD2 agrees at 11 bases. What was sequenced was naive T cells sorted from blood. The TCR comes from a man in his fifties or sixties in good health. The CDR3 bases are TGTGCCAGCAGCCTAGCGGGAGGGCCACAAGAGACCCAGTACTTC. Translation: CASSLAGGPQETQYF.